The rows below give T cell receptor beta chains drawn from one sample of a study of CD8 T cells in Susac syndrome. TCRdb re-called the immunoSEQ multiplex PCR reads with MiXCR, one entry per CDR3 protein. The sample lists 350,000 to 550,000 distinct CDR3 sequences, approximately 85% occurring once. The sequenced sample was CD8+ T cells from PBMCs. These receptors came from a human donor with multiple sclerosis. The CDR3 runs from the conserved cysteine through the conserved F or W. A D gene is named only where the DNA matches it firmly. Rows give clone size only sometimes, using once, few, many, or a class for an expanded clone.

D	V	length	size	J	DNA	CDR3
TRBD1	TRBV12-3/TRBV12-4	15	-	TRBJ2-1	TGTGCCAGCAGTTCGGACCCGACAGGGGGCCGTGAGCAGTTCTTC	CASSSDPTGGREQFF
TRBD1	TRBV6-5	17	-	TRBJ2-2	TGTGCCAGCAGTTACTCGTGGGGGACAGCCAACACCGGGGAGCTGTTTTTT	CASSYSWGTANTGELFF
-	TRBV7-6	15	few	TRBJ1-5	TGTGCCAGCAGCCCAGAGACGACTGCAAATCAGCCCCAGCATTTT	CASSPETTANQPQHF
TRBD1	TRBV19	14	-	TRBJ2-1	TGTGCCAGTAGTGCACAGGGGTACGGCAATGAGCAGTTCTTC	CASSAQGYGNEQFF
TRBD2	TRBV19	21	-	TRBJ2-3	TGTGCCAGTAGTATTATCGTTGCTAGCGGGGGCCCCGCATTTAGCACAGATACGCAGTATTTT	CASSIIVASGGPAFSTDTQYF
-	TRBV5-1	14	-	TRBJ1-5	TGCGCCAGCAGCTTGAGTACGGACAATCAGCCCCAGCATTTT	CASSLSTDNQPQHF
TRBD2	TRBV7-9	19	-	TRBJ2-1	TGTGCCAGCAGCTTTGAGGGTAGCGGGAGGCCCAGCTCCTACAATGAGCAGTTCTTC	CASSFEGSGRPSSYNEQFF
-	TRBV7-9	15	-	TRBJ1-1	TGTGCCAGCAGCTCGCCGGAGCCAATGAACACTGAAGCTTTCTTT	CASSSPEPMNTEAFF
-	TRBV25-1	17	-	TRBJ2-1	TGTGCCAGCAGTGAATATTTTACTACAGACGCCGACAATGAGCAGTTCTTC	CASSEYFTTDADNEQFF
-	TRBV15	17	-	TRBJ2-3	TGTGCCACCAGCAGAGATCTCAGTGGGCCGAGCACAGATACGCAGTATTTT	CATSRDLSGPSTDTQYF
-	TRBV30	15	-	TRBJ1-2	TGTGCCTGGAGTGTGTTGGGACTCTCTAACTATGGCTACACCTTC	CAWSVLGLSNYGYTF
-	TRBV27	17	-	TRBJ2-1	TGTGCCAGCAGTTTATCTTCAGGGCATCGGGTCCACAATGAGCAGTTCTTC	CASSLSSGHRVHNEQFF
TRBD2	TRBV13	16	-	TRBJ2-3	TGTGCCAGCAGCCCCCGGACTAGCTGGGTCACAGATACGCAGTATTTT	CASSPRTSWVTDTQYF
TRBD2	TRBV6-1	16	-	TRBJ2-1	TGTGCCAGCAGTGAACTAGCGGGGGCCGCCTACAATGAGCAGTTCTTC	CASSELAGAAYNEQFF
TRBD2	TRBV4-1	16	-	TRBJ2-1	TGCGCCAGCAGCCAAGACGGGACTAGCGGTTACAATGAGCAGTTCTTC	CASSQDGTSGYNEQFF
TRBD1	TRBV5-1	14	-	TRBJ1-2	TGCGCCAGCAGCTTGGGACAGGGGTGGTTTCGCTATACCTTC	CASSLGQGWFRYTF
TRBD1	TRBV2	15	-	TRBJ1-2	TGTGCCAGCAGTGAAGGGACAGGGGTTGCGAATGGCTACACCTTC	CASSEGTGVANGYTF
-	TRBV27	14	-	TRBJ1-6	TGTGCCAGCAGTCCCCTGGAGGGTTCTTCACCCCTCCACTTT	CASSPLEGSSPLHF
-	TRBV6-1	13	-	TRBJ2-1	TGTGCCAGCAGTAACCGACCCCGCCATGAGCAGTTCTTC	CASSNRPRHEQFF
-	TRBV29-1	15	-	TRBJ2-7	TGCAGCGTTGAACTGGGAACAGTCGGTCCCTACGAGCAGTACTTC	CSVELGTVGPYEQYF
-	TRBV4-2	16	-	TRBJ1-5	TGTGCCAGCAGCCAAGAGTCTCATTATAGCAATCAGCCCCAGCATTTT	CASSQESHYSNQPQHF
TRBD2	TRBV7-9	16	-	TRBJ2-2	TGTGCCAGCAGCTTCCCGGGACTAGCGGGAGCCGGGGAGCTGTTTTTT	CASSFPGLAGAGELFF
-	TRBV6-1	13	-	TRBJ1-5	TGTGCCATCTGTACTAATAGCAATCAGCCCCAGCATTTT	CAICTNSNQPQHF
-	TRBV5-5	14	-	TRBJ2-7	TGTGCCAGCAGCTTGGCCTACAGTTCCTACGAGCAGTACTTC	CASSLAYSSYEQYF
TRBD2	TRBV12-3/TRBV12-4	15	-	TRBJ2-1	TGTGCCAGCAGTCATACCCGGACTAGCGGGAGCGAGCAGTTCTTC	CASSHTRTSGSEQFF
-	TRBV28	13	-	TRBJ2-7	TGTGCCAGCAGTCCGACCCGGGTTTTCGAGCAGTACTTC	CASSPTRVFEQYF
TRBD2	TRBV7-9	16	few	TRBJ2-7	TGTGCCAGCAGCCGGACGCGGGGGGCACGGTACTACGAGCAGTACTTC	CASSRTRGARYYEQYF
-	TRBV30	12	-	TRBJ2-1	TGTGCCTGGAGTTTCAAATATAATGAGCAGTTCTTC	CAWSFKYNEQFF
-	TRBV29-1	15	-	TRBJ1-1	TGCAGCGTTGAGAGTAAGGTCCGCGGTGGTAGTGAAGCTTTCTTT	CSVESKVRGGSEAFF
TRBD1	TRBV4-2	17	-	TRBJ1-2	TGTGCCAGCAGCCAAGTAGCCACAGGGGAGGATAACTATGGCTACACCTTC	CASSQVATGEDNYGYTF
-	TRBV5-1	13	-	TRBJ1-1	TGCGCCAGCAGTCACAGGGTCCCAACCGAAGCTTTCTTT	CASSHRVPTEAFF
-	TRBV5-1	15	-	TRBJ2-3	TGCGCCAGCAGCCCCTTGGACAGACTCACAGATACGCAGTATTTT	CASSPLDRLTDTQYF
-	TRBV19	11	-	TRBJ1-2	TGTGCCAGTTGGGGGATCTATGGCTACACCTTC	CASWGIYGYTF
-	TRBV15	18	-	TRBJ1-5	TGTGCCACCAGCAGAGATCTTATTGGGCAGTCGGGCAATCAGCCCCAGCATTTT	CATSRDLIGQSGNQPQHF
TRBD1	TRBV7-9	15	-	TRBJ2-5	TGTGCCAGCACCCTGAACCCAGGGGGTGGCGAGACCCAGTACTTC	CASTLNPGGGETQYF
TRBD2	TRBV7-9	13	-	TRBJ2-5	TGTGCCAGCAGCTCGGGACTAGAAGAGACCCAGTACTTC	CASSSGLEETQYF
TRBD1	TRBV28	13	-	TRBJ1-1	TGTGCCAGCAGGACAGGGGAGAGTACTGAAGCTTTCTTT	CASRTGESTEAFF
-	TRBV19	13	once	TRBJ2-1	TGTGCCTCTCAGGCACTAGACTACAATGAGCAGTTCTTC	CASQALDYNEQFF
-	TRBV6-5	14	-	TRBJ1-1	TGTGCCAGCAGCCAACGAGGCGGATTTGGGGAAGCTTTCTTT	CASSQRGGFGEAFF
-	TRBV11-2	13	-	TRBJ1-2	TGTGCCAGCAGCCCGGGACCGACCTATGGCTACACCTTC	CASSPGPTYGYTF
TRBD2	TRBV18	15	-	TRBJ2-2	TGTGCCAGCTCACCACCGGGAGGGGCGGCCGGGGAGCTGTTTTTT	CASSPPGGAAGELFF
TRBD1	TRBV7-6	14	-	TRBJ1-1	TGTGCCAGCAGTCCCGGGACAGGGATGAGTGAAGCTTTCTTT	CASSPGTGMSEAFF